This TCR beta chain was profiled in a study of T cell responses to AZD1222 COVID-19 vaccine. Assay: immunoSEQ multiplex PCR; the TCRdb copy retains only in-frame clones and omits some. This sample carries about 72,000 clones, around 86% of them seen once, and the ten largest clones take 24%. The CDR3 sequence is 15 residues long. Germline CDR1 reads MGHRA; CDR2 reads YSYEKL. V lost 7 bases to trimming and J lost 1 base, with 16 bases between them. The material was peripheral blood, obtained on day 0 of AZD1222 vaccination. The clonotype was recovered from an adult in good health. The rearrangement uses TRBV4-1 and TRBJ1-1, with no clear D. CDR3 amino acids: CASTNRRGKNTEAFF. CDR3 nucleotide sequence: TGCGCCAGCACCAACCGAAGAGGTAAGAACACTGAAGCTTTCTTT.